These 28 T cell receptor beta chains originate from one sample sequenced in a study of T cell responses to AZD1222 COVID-19 vaccine (dated by TCRdb to the early 2020s). The intended sense of this specimen's time point label: baseline before first vaccination. The library came from the immunoSEQ multiplex PCR assay. TCRdb carries this immuneACCESS record with in-frame sequences only. Its versions omit some clonotypes, under half of them owing to an unresolved V gene in the studies checked, with the rest unexplained. This sample gives 150,000 to 160,000 clones in total; about nine tenths of them show up just once. 1.5% to 2% of the sample rests with the top ten. Here the sequenced sample was peripheral blood, taken on day 0 of AZD1222 vaccination. All receptors come from an adult in good health.

V and J are TRBV6-5 and TRBJ2-1; TRBD2 matches 7 bases. J gave up 6 bases and V 7 bases, and 12 bases lay outside the gene matches. CDR1 MNHEY and CDR2 SVGAGI come from the germline V gene. The CDR3 extends over 15 amino acids. CDR3 DNA sequence: TGTGCCAGCACCGGTGCCGGGACTAAGATCAATGAGCAGTTCTTC. This codes for CASTGAGTKINEQFF.

The chain carries TRBV18 and TRBJ2-5; tentative D call: TRBD1 (6 bases). The CDR3 runs 14 residues. Germline lookup yields CDR1 KGHSH and CDR2 LQKENI. Trimming stripped 2 bases from V and 4 bases from J, with 11 bases between. The CDR3 coding sequence is TGTGCCAGCTCACCATACAGGGACGTAGAGACCCAGTACTTC. This sequence encodes CASSPYRDVETQYF.

The chain combines TRBV29-1 with TRBJ1-2; 8 positions match TRBD1. The trim removed 6 bases at V and 6 bases at J, leaving 12 bases unmatched. Germline CDR1 is SQVTM and CDR2 is ANQGSEA. This CDR3 has 14 residues. The CDR3 here is CSVEPGQVTDGYTF. The CDR3 nucleotides are TGCAGCGTAGAACCGGGACAGGTTACGGATGGCTACACCTTC. The variable domain in full, completed from reference TRBV29-1 and TRBJ1-2, reads SAVISQKPSRDICQRGTSLTIQCQVDSQVTMMFWYRQQPGQSLTLIATANQGSEATYESGFVIDKFPISRPNLTFSTLTVSNMSPEDSSIYLCSVEPGQVTDGYTFGSGTRLTVV.

The chain uses TRBV3-1 (or the pseudogene TRBV3-2) and TRBJ1-5; 8 nucleotides line up with TRBD1. Per the germline V gene, CDR1 is LGHDT and CDR2 is YNNKEL (reference sequence). The J segment lost 4 bases and the V segment lost 6 bases, leaving 14 bases of the junction unmatched. The CDR3 extends over 17 amino acids. CDR3 bases: TGTGCCAGCAGTCATATGAGGACAGGGTCCAGTAATCAGCCCCAGCATTTT. Amino acids: CASSHMRTGSSNQPQHF.

The rearrangement links TRBV27 to TRBJ2-3; D may be TRBD2 (6 bases). The CDR3 spans 14 residues. Germline V gene data show CDR1 as MNHEY and CDR2 as SMNVEV (reference sequence). V dropped 6 bases and J dropped 3 bases, with 13 bases sitting between them. CDR3 in DNA: TGTGCCAGCAGCCGGGGACTTCTAACAGATACGCAGTATTTT. Its protein product is CASSRGLLTDTQYF.

As DNA, the CDR3 is TGTGCCAGCAGCGCACAGGGGAGCTCCTACAATGAGCAGTTCTTC. Translating it yields CASSAQGSSYNEQFF. The genes are TRBV9 and TRBJ2-1; 7 bases agree with TRBD1. Germline lookup yields CDR1 SGDLS and CDR2 YYNGEE. The length of the CDR3 is 15 residues. Trimming took 3 bases from V and 0 from J; bases not matched to a gene: 3.

This clone was recorded once. V and J are TRBV2 and TRBJ2-1; 14 nucleotides match TRBD2. The CDR3 length is 15 residues. CDR1 and CDR2 (germline): SNHLY, FYNNEI. The ends lost 6 bases at V and 8 bases at J; junction bases unmatched: 6. The CDR3 sequence: CASRSGLAGVYEQFF. The CDR3 DNA sequence: TGTGCCAGCAGGTCGGGACTAGCGGGAGTCTATGAGCAGTTCTTC.

The chain couples TRBV15 to TRBJ2-1, with D unclear. The CDR3 sequence is 13 residues long. V lost 4 bases, J lost 8 bases, and 12 bases lay in between. Per the germline V gene, CDR1 is LNHNV and CDR2 is YYDKDF (reference sequence). The CDR3 DNA is TGTGCCACCAGCACGGGTTACACCTATGAGCAGTTCTTC. It translates to CATSTGYTYEQFF.

This chain connects TRBV14 to TRBJ2-7; D may be TRBD2 (5 bases). The CDR3 is 15 amino acids. V was clipped by 0 bases and J by 6 bases, with 15 bases between them. The V gene's germline CDR1 is SGHDN and CDR2 FVKESK. The chain's CDR3 is CASSQEGAWMGEQYF. The CDR3 nucleotides are TGTGCCAGCAGCCAAGAGGGAGCGTGGATGGGCGAGCAGTACTTC.

CDR3 sequence reads: CASSFSSGETQYF. Here the CDR3 DNA reads TGTGCCAGCAGTTTTAGCTCCGGCGAGACCCAGTACTTC. The rearrangement uses TRBV27 and TRBJ2-5; D remains ambiguous. The germline V and J ends were trimmed by 3 bases and 5 bases, with 10 bases remaining between them. This CDR3 spans 13 amino acids. Germline assignment: CDR1 MNHEY and CDR2 SMNVEV (reference sequence).

The chain employs TRBV19 and TRBJ2-1, with TRBD2 identical over 15 bases. V shed 9 bases, J shed 2 bases, and the junction held 5 bases outside the gene matches. This CDR3 is 16 amino acids long. Germline CDR1 LNHDA, CDR2 SQIVND (reference sequence). CDR3 loop: CASRTSGRVAYNEQFF. The CDR3 DNA reads as TGTGCCAGCCGGACTAGCGGGAGGGTGGCCTACAATGAGCAGTTCTTC.

V and J are TRBV24-1 and TRBJ2-1; 9 positions agree with TRBD1. V shed 3 bases, J shed 6 bases, and the junction held 11 bases outside the gene matches. Germline V lookup: CDR1 KGHDR, CDR2 SFDVKD. There are 17 residues in the CDR3. CDR3 region: CATSDGPGQGTFNEQFF. In DNA, the CDR3 is TGTGCCACCAGTGATGGACCGGGACAGGGAACGTTCAATGAGCAGTTCTTC.

This clone has only one observation. This chain connects TRBV7-9 to TRBJ1-2, with 8 positions matching TRBD1. J lost 4 bases, V lost 3 bases, and 7 bases had no gene match. This CDR3 is built from 15 residues. Looked up from germline, CDR1 is SEHNR and CDR2 is FQNEAQ (reference sequence). The DNA of the CDR3 is TGTGCCAGCAGCTTTCGGACAGGGTTAAGCTATGGCTACACCTTC. This sequence encodes CASSFRTGLSYGYTF.

The chain's CDR3 is CASSSLLAGGTDTQYF. The CDR3 bases are TGTGCCAGCAGCTCCCTTCTAGCGGGAGGGACAGATACGCAGTATTTT. V is TRBV7-3 and J is TRBJ2-3, with 12 bases lining up with TRBD2. Per the germline V gene, CDR1 is SGHTA and CDR2 is FQGTGA. After removal of 4 bases from V and 3 bases from J, the junction contained 5 bases not matched to a gene. The CDR3 consists of 16 residues.

This chain joins TRBV24-1 and TRBJ2-1, with D tentatively TRBD2 (6 bases). Trimming removed 6 bases from V and 0 bases from J, with 23 bases in between. From germline, CDR1 is KGHDR and CDR2 SFDVKD. This CDR3 region has 19 residues. The CDR3 is CATSTPVGSGGGSYNEQFF. The CDR3 DNA reads TGTGCCACCAGTACCCCCGTCGGTAGTGGGGGAGGCTCCTACAATGAGCAGTTCTTC.

V gene TRBV5-1 combines with J gene TRBJ2-2, with 11 nucleotides matching TRBD2. This CDR3 comprises 15 residues. Trimming removed 6 bases from V and 5 bases from J; junction bases left unmatched: 6. Germline assignment: CDR1 SGHRS and CDR2 YFSETQ. The CDR3 loop is CASTYSGRETGELFF. In nucleotides, the CDR3 is TGCGCCAGCACCTATAGCGGGAGGGAAACCGGGGAGCTGTTTTTT.

The gene calls are TRBV28 and TRBJ2-4; no firm D call. V lost 6 bases, J lost 2 bases, and 17 bases lay in between. The CDR3 contains 16 residues. The V gene's germline CDR1 is MDHEN and CDR2 SYDVKM. The CDR3 loop reads CASRLRAQTSKNIQYF. As DNA, the CDR3 is TGTGCCAGCAGGCTCCGGGCCCAGACTTCCAAAAACATTCAGTACTTC.

The J gene is TRBJ1-1, the V gene TRBV7-9; 9 nucleotides match TRBD1. After removal of 5 bases from V and 6 bases from J, the junction contained 4 bases not matched to a gene. Germline assignment: CDR1 SEHNR and CDR2 FQNEAQ (reference sequence). The CDR3 extends over 13 amino acids. CDR3 coding DNA: TGTGCCAGCAGCCTGGGACAGGGCTCTGAAGCTTTCTTT. It yields the protein CASSLGQGSEAFF.

The V and J genes are TRBV28 and TRBJ2-3; 7 nucleotides match TRBD1. The CDR3 length is 15 residues. J was trimmed by 4 bases and V by 4 bases; bases with no gene match: 8. Germline V gene lookup returns CDR1 MDHEN and CDR2 SYDVKM. The CDR3 DNA sequence: TGTGCCAGCAGTTCCACGACAGGGCAGTCAGATACGCAGTATTTT. Protein product: CASSSTTGQSDTQYF.

The chain has TRBV3-1 (or the pseudogene TRBV3-2) and TRBJ2-5, with D perhaps matching TRBD2 (6 bases). The V gene's germline CDR1 is LGHDT and CDR2 YNNKEL (reference sequence). The V end was cut by 1 base, the J end by 4 bases, with 10 bases between. This CDR3 spans 14 amino acids. CDR3 residues: CASSQVLGGETQYF. CDR3 sequence (DNA): TGTGCCAGCAGCCAAGTGCTGGGGGGAGAGACCCAGTACTTC.

This chain uses TRBV19 with TRBJ2-7, with D perhaps TRBD1 (5 bases). The CDR3 loop spans 15 amino acids. Looked up from germline, CDR1 is LNHDA and CDR2 is SQIVND (reference sequence). V was pared by 5 bases and J by 5 bases, with 19 bases between. DNA of the CDR3: TGTGCCAGTAGTGTCCTACCCGCCAGGGCCAACGAGCAGTACTTC. As protein: CASSVLPARANEQYF.

The count of this clone is one. The chain links TRBV15 to TRBJ2-1; 10 bases match TRBD2. J was trimmed by 5 bases and V by 2 bases; bases with no gene match: 3. Germline lookup yields CDR1 LNHNV and CDR2 YYDKDF (reference sequence). The CDR3 runs 15 residues. Here the CDR3 DNA reads TGTGCCACCAGCAGACAAACTAGCGGGAACAATGAGCAGTTCTTC. Amino acid sequence: CATSRQTSGNNEQFF.

The rearrangement links TRBV5-4 to TRBJ2-3, with 10 bases matching TRBD1. The CDR3 sequence is 17 residues long. The V segment lost 3 bases and the J segment 4 bases; nucleotides outside the gene matches: 11. Germline CDR1 and CDR2: SGHNT and YYREEE (reference sequence). The CDR3, as DNA: TGTGCCAGCAGCTCTACCCCCCCGGACAGGGGGTCAGATACGCAGTATTTT. Translating it yields CASSSTPPDRGSDTQYF.

The J gene is TRBJ2-5, the V gene TRBV7-3, with 8 positions matching TRBD2. The CDR3 is made up of 19 amino acids. CDR1 is SGHTA, CDR2 FQGTGA, per germline. Losses at the gene ends were 5 bases for V and 2 bases for J; bases not matched to a gene: 19. CDR3 residues: CASSTLGTTSGRRQETQYF. The CDR3 nucleotides read TGTGCCAGCAGCACCCTCGGGACTACTAGCGGACGACGGCAAGAGACCCAGTACTTC.

The table lists this clone with a count of one. V and J are TRBV15 and TRBJ2-3, with TRBD2 matching over 13 bases. CDR3 length: 13 amino acids. The germline V gene has CDR1 LNHNV and CDR2 YYDKDF (reference sequence). With V trimmed by 2 bases and J by 13 bases, 3 bases remained unmatched. CDR3 sequence (DNA): TGTGCCACCAGCAGAAATGGACTAGCGGGAGAGTATTTT. This sequence encodes CATSRNGLAGEYF.

The rearrangement uses TRBV6-5 and TRBJ2-7, with D tentatively TRBD1 (6 bases). CDR1 and CDR2 (germline): MNHEY, SVGAGI. V was clipped by 4 bases and J by 5 bases, with 21 bases between them. This CDR3 is built from 16 residues. The CDR3 region is CASSLRPGTTRNEQYF. CDR3 DNA sequence: TGTGCCAGCAGTTTACGTCCCGGGACAACGAGGAACGAGCAGTACTTC.

The sample holds one count of this clone. This chain uses TRBV4-3 with TRBJ1-5; maybe TRBD1 (6 bases). This CDR3 is built from 15 residues. The germline CDR1 and CDR2 sequences are LGHNA and YSLEER. V dropped 0 bases and J dropped 5 bases, with 11 bases sitting between them. CDR3 protein: CASSQDRGGHQPQHF. CDR3 bases: TGCGCCAGCAGCCAAGATAGGGGGGGACATCAGCCCCAGCATTTT.

A single count supports this clone. This chain links TRBV7-3 with TRBJ2-5, with 9 bases aligning to TRBD2. The J segment lost 7 bases and the V segment lost 2 bases, leaving 5 bases of the junction unmatched. The CDR3 runs to 14 residues. Germline CDR1 SGHTA, CDR2 FQGTGA. The CDR3 sequence is CASSLDSGSRTQYF. CDR3 bases: TGTGCCAGCAGCTTAGATAGCGGGAGTCGGACCCAGTACTTC. Using reference TRBV7-3 and TRBJ2-5 for the parts outside the CDR3, the full variable domain is GAGVSQTPSNKVTEKGKYVELRCDPISGHTALYWYRQSLGQGPEFLIYFQGTGAADDSGLPNDRFFAVRPEGSVSTLKIQRTERGDSAVYLCASSLDSGSRTQYFGPGTRLLVL.